These 2 T cell receptor beta chains were sequenced from one sample in a study of T cells in Graves' hyperthyroidism and ophthalmopathy. RNA transcripts yielded amplified TCR beta CDR3 regions. An initial round of RT-PCR targeting the TCR CDR3 relied on the HTBI primer set. TCRdb called the multiplex PCR reads again in MiXCR, with one record for every CDR3 protein. The sample has approximately 720,000 distinct CDR3 sequences, around 19% seen once. Source material: blood. Receptors originate from a woman aged 50 to 65 with Graves' hyperthyroidism that later progressed to Graves' ophthalmopathy.

The chain links TRBV27 to TRBJ1-1, with 8 bases that match TRBD1. Unmatched junction bases numbered 6, after V lost 3 bases and J lost 6 bases. The CDR3 has 14 amino acids. The germline V gene has CDR1 MNHEY and CDR2 SMNVEV (reference sequence). CDR3 coding DNA: TGTGCCAGCAGTTTTGAAACAGGGGGGCCTGAAGCTTTCTTT. The encoded protein is CASSFETGGPEAFF.

The CDR3 region is CASSHLQGVSRNSPLHF. The CDR3 DNA is TGTGCCAGTAGTCATCTACAGGGGGTATCACGGAATTCACCCCTCCACTTT. The genes are TRBV19 and TRBJ1-6; 8 positions match TRBD1. Germline V gene data show CDR1 as LNHDA and CDR2 as SQIVND (reference sequence). V dropped 5 bases and J dropped 7; count of bases not matched to a gene: 13. The CDR3 length is 17 residues.